The text below deals with one T cell receptor (beta chain). Its antigen is still unknown. The primer mix had 60 Vbeta and 13 Jbeta primers. Produced via immunoSEQ multiplex PCR; TCRdb's table is partial and in-frame only. Of roughly 100,000 clones in the sample, under 80% were seen once. The record originates from a study of cytomegalovirus exposure and HLA in healthy donors. Study in general: Roughly 180 million T cells yielded 90 million to 130 million unique TCR beta sequences, as an earlier analysis found.

There were likely unrecorded immune exposures, though donors were nominally healthy when sampled. Findings and limits, study-wide: Specific recognition of CMV antigens was confirmed in vitro for a few chains (all CMV-associated).

Sample: PBMCs. This receptor was taken from a man aged 40-49 years in good health and CMV-seronegative.

CDR3 DNA sequence: TGTGCCTGGAGGGTTTTTGGAAGAGGGTCCTACGAGCAGTACGTC. Amino acids: CAWRVFGRGSYEQYV. V and J are TRBV30 and TRBJ2-7, with D perhaps matching TRBD2 (5 bases). This CDR3 is 15 amino acids long. Trimming left V 3 bases short and J 1 base short, with 16 bases between. The germline gives CDR1 GTSNPN, CDR2 SVGIG (reference sequence).